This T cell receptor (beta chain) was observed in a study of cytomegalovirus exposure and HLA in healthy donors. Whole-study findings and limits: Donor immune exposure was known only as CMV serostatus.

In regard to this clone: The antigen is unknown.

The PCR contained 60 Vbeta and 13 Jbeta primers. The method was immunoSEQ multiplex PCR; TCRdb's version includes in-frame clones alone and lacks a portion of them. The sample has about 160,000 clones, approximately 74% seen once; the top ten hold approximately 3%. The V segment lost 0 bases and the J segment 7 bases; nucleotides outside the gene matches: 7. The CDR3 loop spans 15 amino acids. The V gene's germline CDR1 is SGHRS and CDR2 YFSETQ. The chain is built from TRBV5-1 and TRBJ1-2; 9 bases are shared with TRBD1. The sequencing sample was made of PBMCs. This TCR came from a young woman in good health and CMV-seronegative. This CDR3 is CASSLAVGQGFGYTF. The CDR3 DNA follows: TGCGCCAGCAGCTTGGCGGTGGGACAGGGATTTGGCTACACCTTC.